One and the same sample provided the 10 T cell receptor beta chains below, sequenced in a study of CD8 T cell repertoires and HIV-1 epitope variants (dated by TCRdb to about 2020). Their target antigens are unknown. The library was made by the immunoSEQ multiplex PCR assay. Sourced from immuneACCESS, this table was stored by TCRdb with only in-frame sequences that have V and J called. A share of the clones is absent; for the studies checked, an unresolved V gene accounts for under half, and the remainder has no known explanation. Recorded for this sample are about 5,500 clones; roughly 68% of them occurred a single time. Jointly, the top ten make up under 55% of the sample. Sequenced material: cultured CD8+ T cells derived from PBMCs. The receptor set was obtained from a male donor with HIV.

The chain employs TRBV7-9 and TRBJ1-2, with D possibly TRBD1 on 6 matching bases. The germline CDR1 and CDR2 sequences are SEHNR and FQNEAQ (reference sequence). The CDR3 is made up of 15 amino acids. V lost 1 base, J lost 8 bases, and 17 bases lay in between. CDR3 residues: CASSLDLTSGEGYTF. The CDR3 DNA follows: TGTGCCAGCAGCTTAGATCTGACGTCAGGGGAGGGCTACACCTTC.

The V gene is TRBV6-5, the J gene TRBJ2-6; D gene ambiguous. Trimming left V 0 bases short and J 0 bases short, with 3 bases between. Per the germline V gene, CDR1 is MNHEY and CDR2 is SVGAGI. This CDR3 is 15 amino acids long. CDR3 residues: CASSYSFSGANVLTF. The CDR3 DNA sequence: TGTGCCAGCAGTTACTCCTTCTCTGGGGCCAACGTCCTGACTTTC.

The CDR3: CASSLRTGINTEAFF. For the CDR3, the DNA is TGTGCCAGCAGTCTGCGGACAGGGATTAACACTGAAGCTTTCTTT. The rearrangement uses TRBV6-5 and TRBJ1-1; 8 bases match TRBD1. This CDR3 has 15 amino acids. Germline V gives CDR1 MNHEY, CDR2 SVGAGI. The J segment lost 2 bases and the V segment lost 5 bases, leaving 7 bases of the junction unmatched.

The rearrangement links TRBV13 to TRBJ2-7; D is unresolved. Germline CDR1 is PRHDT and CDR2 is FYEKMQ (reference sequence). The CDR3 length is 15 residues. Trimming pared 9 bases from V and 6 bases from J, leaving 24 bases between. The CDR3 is CARYDPGLPSGEQYF. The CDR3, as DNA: TGTGCCAGATACGATCCGGGCCTACCTTCAGGCGAGCAGTACTTC.

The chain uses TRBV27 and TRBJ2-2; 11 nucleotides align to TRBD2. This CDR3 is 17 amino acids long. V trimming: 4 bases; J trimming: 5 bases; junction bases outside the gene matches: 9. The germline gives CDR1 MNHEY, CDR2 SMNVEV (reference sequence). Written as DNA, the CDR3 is TGTGCCAGCAGTTCCGCCCGACTAGCGGGATTGACCGGGGAGCTGTTTTTT. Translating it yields CASSSARLAGLTGELFF.

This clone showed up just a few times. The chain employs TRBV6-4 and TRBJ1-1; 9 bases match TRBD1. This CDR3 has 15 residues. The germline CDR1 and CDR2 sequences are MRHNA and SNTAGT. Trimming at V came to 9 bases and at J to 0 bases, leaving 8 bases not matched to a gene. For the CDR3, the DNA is TGTGCCAGGTTACGGGACAGGGACCTGAACACTGAAGCTTTCTTT. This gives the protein CARLRDRDLNTEAFF.

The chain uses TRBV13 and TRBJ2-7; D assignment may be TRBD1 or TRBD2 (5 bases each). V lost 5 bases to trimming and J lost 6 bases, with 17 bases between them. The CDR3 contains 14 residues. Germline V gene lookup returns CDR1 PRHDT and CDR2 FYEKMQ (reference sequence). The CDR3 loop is CASSEQLRGPEQYF. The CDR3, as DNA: TGTGCCAGCAGCGAGCAATTGAGGGGACCCGAGCAGTACTTC. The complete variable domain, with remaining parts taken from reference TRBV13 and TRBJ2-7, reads AAGVIQSPRHLIKEKRETATLKCYPIPRHDTVYWYQQGPGQDPQFLISFYEKMQSDKGSIPDRFSAQQFSDYHSELNMSSLELGDSALYFCASSEQLRGPEQYFGPGTRLTVT.

CDR3 nucleotides: TGTGCCAGCAGCCCCGACCCACTGGTCCGGCCCCAGCATTTT. Amino acids: CASSPDPLVRPQHF. The chain is built from TRBV11-2 and TRBJ1-5; D is unresolved. V lost 5 bases to trimming and J lost 9 bases, with 17 bases between them. Germline lookup yields CDR1 SGHAT and CDR2 FQNNGV. This CDR3 is 14 amino acids long.

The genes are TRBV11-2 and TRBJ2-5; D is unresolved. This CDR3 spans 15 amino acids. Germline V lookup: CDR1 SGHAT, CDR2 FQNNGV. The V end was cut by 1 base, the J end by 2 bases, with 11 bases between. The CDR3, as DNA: TGTGCCAGCAGCTTAGGGCGAGAACTACAAGAGACCCAGTACTTC. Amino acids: CASSLGRELQETQYF.

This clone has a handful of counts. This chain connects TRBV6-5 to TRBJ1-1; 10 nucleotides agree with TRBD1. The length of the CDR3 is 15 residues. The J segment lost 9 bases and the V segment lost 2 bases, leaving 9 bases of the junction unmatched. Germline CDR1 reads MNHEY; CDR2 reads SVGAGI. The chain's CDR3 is CASSYPGQGIYQAFF. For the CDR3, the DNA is TGTGCCAGCAGTTACCCGGGACAGGGGATTTACCAAGCTTTCTTT.